The source of this T cell receptor beta chain is a study of blood T cell dynamics during melanoma immunotherapy. Points on this clone: The antigen remains unidentified.

Germline V gene data show CDR1 as SGHTA and CDR2 as FQGNSA. V shed 1 base and J shed 7 bases, with 7 bases lying between them. This CDR3 spans 13 amino acids. Every bulk PBMC sample received the same 350 ng of DNA. Assay used: immunoSEQ multiplex PCR; TCRdb lists only in-frame clones, some missing. The table lists about 6,300 clones, 88% of them singletons, with 4% to 6% in the top ten. Study results and caveats: At W3, later disease-control patients showed bifurcated PBMC repertoire changes, unlike progressors.

This sample's time point: week 3, after first cycle of checkpoint inhibitor. Apart from a couple of fast progressors, RECIST 1.1 response was judged 12 weeks post-infusion. The TCR sequence derives from a human donor with melanoma. This chain links TRBV7-2 with TRBJ2-2; no clear D. Source: blood, taken from a patient treated with checkpoint blockade. The CDR3 is CASSLDRFGELFF. The CDR3 region has the DNA TGTGCCAGCAGCTTAGATCGCTTCGGGGAGCTGTTTTTT.